This paragraph reports one T cell receptor (beta chain). The sample originates from a study of cytomegalovirus exposure and HLA in healthy donors. The CDR3 has 16 amino acids. V lost 2 bases, J lost 5 bases, and 17 bases lay in between. The germline CDR1 and CDR2 sequences are SGHRS and YFSETQ. PCR was performed using 60 Vbeta and 13 Jbeta primers. Sequenced by immunoSEQ multiplex PCR; TCRdb stores in-frame clones only, minus some. Of about 150,000 clones in the sample, approximately 75% were seen once. The sequencing sample was made of PBMCs. This TCR derives from a male donor in good health and CMV-seronegative. The chain has TRBV5-1 and TRBJ2-1, with a weak D call TRBD2 (6 bases). The CDR3 loop is CASSFSPPSDHNEQFF. The CDR3, as DNA: TGCGCCAGCAGCTTCAGCCCCCCTAGCGACCACAATGAGCAGTTCTTC.